Following are 31 T cell receptor beta chains from one sample sequenced in a study of shared clonotypes between healthy human individuals (dated by TCRdb to 2018 to 2020). The receptor library was made with the immunoSEQ multiplex PCR assay. TCRdb limited this immuneACCESS table to in-frame rearrangements with V and J called. A share of clones is missing; checked studies link under half to unresolved V genes, and the rest is unexplained. The sample yields around 2.5 million clones; over 85% were counted once. The top ten clonotypes cover around 0.37% of the sample. Sequenced input: naive CD4+ T cells from PBMCs. Explained via the paper, the cell subset or site label denotes: CD45RA+ positively selected. The receptors stem from a man aged 18 to 29 in good health. Some clones in this sample may be carry-over from other donors' samples.

This clone was seen more than once but under ten times. Other nucleotide sequences from this sample produce the same CDR3. The chain joins TRBV5-1 to TRBJ2-7; 10 bases fit TRBD1. Germline V lookup: CDR1 SGHRS, CDR2 YFSETQ. Trimming removed 4 bases from V and 0 bases from J; junction bases left unmatched: 4. The CDR3 covers 15 residues. The CDR3 sequence: CASSPGQGSSYEQYF. The CDR3 region has the DNA TGCGCCAGCAGCCCGGGACAGGGGAGCTCCTACGAGCAGTACTTC.

V usage is TRBV5-1 and J usage is TRBJ2-2; possibly TRBD1 for D (6 bases). The germline V gene has CDR1 SGHRS and CDR2 YFSETQ. Trimming stripped 1 base from V and 7 bases from J, with 14 bases between. The CDR3 has 15 amino acids. CDR3 DNA: TGCGCCAGCAGCTTGAACAGGGTAGCAGACGGGGAGCTGTTTTTT. It is translated as CASSLNRVADGELFF.

The chain is built from TRBV11-2 and TRBJ2-3, with TRBD2 matching 9 bases. The CDR3 sequence is 18 residues long. After removal of 2 bases from V and 0 bases from J, the junction contained 9 bases not matched to a gene. CDR1 SGHAT and CDR2 FQNNGV come from the germline V gene. The CDR3: CASSLPGLAVTSTDTQYF. The CDR3 region has the DNA TGTGCCAGCAGCTTACCGGGACTAGCAGTAACGAGCACAGATACGCAGTATTTT. Filled out from reference TRBV11-2 and TRBJ2-3, the complete variable domain reads EAGVAQSPRYKIIEKRQSVAFWCNPISGHATLYWYQQILGQGPKLLIQFQNNGVVDDSQLPKDRFSAERLKGVDSTLKIQPAKLEDSAVYLCASSLPGLAVTSTDTQYFGPGTRLTVL.

The chain is built from TRBV28 and TRBJ1-3; 8 bases line up with TRBD1. The V gene end was trimmed by 3 bases and the J gene end by 0 bases; junction bases not matched to a gene: 7. CDR1 MDHEN and CDR2 SYDVKM come from the germline V gene. This CDR3 is 17 amino acids long. The CDR3 region has the DNA TGTGCCAGCAGTTTTAGGATCACAGGGGGCTCTGGAAACACCATATATTTT. It encodes CASSFRITGGSGNTIYF.

CDR3 loop: CASTKWDSMNTEAFF. DNA for the CDR3: TGTGCCAGCACGAAATGGGACAGCATGAACACTGAAGCTTTCTTT. The rearrangement joins TRBV7-2 to TRBJ1-1, with TRBD1 identical over 7 bases. The ends lost 7 bases at V and 0 bases at J; junction bases unmatched: 8. The CDR3 extends over 15 amino acids. Germline V gene sequence: CDR1 SGHTA, CDR2 FQGNSA.

This clone was picked up a small number of times. The rearrangement uses TRBV11-2 and TRBJ2-7, with 7 positions matching TRBD2. CDR1 and CDR2 from the germline V gene are SGHAT and FQNNGV. This CDR3 has 14 residues. The J segment lost 2 bases and the V segment lost 5 bases, leaving 6 bases of the junction unmatched. This CDR3 is CASSQRLAAYEQYF. DNA of the CDR3: TGTGCCAGCAGCCAGCGGCTAGCGGCCTACGAGCAGTACTTC.

This chain joins TRBV5-1 and TRBJ2-3; 12 bases line up with TRBD2. The CDR3 contains 14 residues. The ends lost 5 bases at V and 6 bases at J; junction bases unmatched: 4. The germline CDR1 and CDR2 sequences are SGHRS and YFSETQ. The CDR3 protein is CASSGLAGLDTQYF. The CDR3 nucleotides read TGCGCCAGCAGTGGACTAGCGGGATTGGATACGCAGTATTTT.

The J gene is TRBJ1-1, the V gene TRBV4-1; a weak D match, TRBD1 (5 bases). The CDR3 runs 14 residues. The V end lost 2 bases, the J end lost 3 bases, and 10 bases lay between the germline ends. In germline, CDR1 is MGHRA, CDR2 YSYEKL. This chain's CDR3 is CASSQKGRDTEAFF. CDR3 coding DNA: TGCGCCAGCAGCCAAAAGGGCAGGGACACTGAAGCTTTCTTT.

This clone has just one count. The CDR3 DNA reads as TGTGCCAGCAGTTTAGGTCCAGGCCCCCGCGGCTACACCTTC. Its translation: CASSLGPGPRGYTF. This chain joins TRBV28 and TRBJ1-2; D not certain. V shed 2 bases and J shed 8 bases, with 15 bases lying between them. The CDR3 runs 14 residues. In germline, CDR1 is MDHEN, CDR2 SYDVKM.

V is TRBV6-1 and J is TRBJ2-3, with D maybe TRBD1 (5 bases). The CDR3 consists of 15 residues. The germline V gene has CDR1 MNHNS and CDR2 SASEGT. V was trimmed by 8 bases and J by 2 bases, leaving 17 bases between them. The CDR3 loop reads CASRDSTFITDTQYF. The CDR3 DNA is TGTGCCAGCCGCGACAGTACTTTCATCACAGATACGCAGTATTTT.

The chain is built from TRBV28 and TRBJ1-3; tentative D call: TRBD1 (5 bases). Per germline, CDR1 MDHEN and CDR2 SYDVKM. Trimming stripped 7 bases from V and 0 bases from J, with 16 bases between. The CDR3 runs 16 residues. CDR3: CASIEGGETSGNTIYF. The CDR3 DNA is TGTGCCAGCATCGAGGGAGGGGAAACCTCTGGAAACACCATATATTTT.

The J gene is TRBJ1-3, the V gene TRBV28, with 7 positions matching TRBD1. CDR1 and CDR2 (germline): MDHEN, SYDVKM. After removal of 6 bases from V and 3 bases from J, the junction contained 5 bases not matched to a gene. The CDR3 has 14 residues. Written as DNA, the CDR3 is TGTGCCAGCAGCGGGACAGACTATGGAAACACCATATATTTT. Its translation: CASSGTDYGNTIYF. Full variable domain (remainder filled in from reference TRBV28 and TRBJ1-3): DVKVTQSSRYLVKRTGEKVFLECVQDMDHENMFWYRQDPGLGLRLIYFSYDVKMKEKGDIPEGYSVSREKKERFSLILESASTNQTSMYLCASSGTDYGNTIYFGEGSWLTVV.

The chain joins TRBV5-1 to TRBJ1-4; maybe TRBD1 (5 bases). Germline V gene lookup returns CDR1 SGHRS and CDR2 YFSETQ. V was cut by 3 bases and J by 8 bases, with 17 bases left in between. The length of the CDR3 is 15 residues. The CDR3 region is CASSSGGNTGEKLFF. DNA of the CDR3: TGCGCCAGCAGCTCGGGGGGGAATACTGGAGAAAAACTGTTTTTT.

The chain carries TRBV2 and TRBJ2-3, with 9 bases matching TRBD2. The germline V gene encodes CDR1 SNHLY and CDR2 FYNNEI. The CDR3 runs 17 residues. The ends lost 0 bases at V and 0 bases at J; junction bases unmatched: 4. The CDR3 region is CASSEALLAGSTDTQYF. The DNA of the CDR3 is TGTGCCAGCAGTGAAGCTCTCCTAGCGGGGAGCACAGATACGCAGTATTTT.

This chain joins TRBV19 and TRBJ2-1; 14 bases match TRBD2. V shed 7 bases and J 10 bases; nucleotides not matched to a gene: 18. Germline loops: CDR1 LNHDA, CDR2 SQIVND (reference sequence). The length of the CDR3 is 18 residues. The CDR3 loop reads CASTMPGTSGSFNGEQFF. Here the CDR3 DNA reads TGTGCCAGTACCATGCCCGGGACTAGCGGGAGTTTTAACGGCGAGCAGTTCTTC.

The CDR3 reads CSVGDSPFEQYF. CDR3 nucleotide sequence: TGCAGCGTTGGGGACAGTCCCTTCGAGCAGTACTTC. This sequence joins TRBV29-1 and TRBJ2-7, with 7 bases that match TRBD1. The CDR3 is 12 residues long. Trimming took 4 bases from V and 6 from J; bases not matched to a gene: 6. CDR1 is SQVTM, CDR2 ANQGSEA, per germline.

The chain links TRBV7-8 to TRBJ2-7; 11 bases agree with TRBD1. Germline CDR1 and CDR2: SGHVS and FQNEAQ. The CDR3 is made up of 15 amino acids. V shed 1 base, J shed 3 bases, and the junction held 2 bases outside the gene matches. This CDR3 is CASSLGTGGFYEQYF. In DNA form, the CDR3 reads TGTGCCAGCAGCTTAGGGACAGGGGGCTTCTACGAGCAGTACTTC.

This rearrangement joins TRBV18 to TRBJ1-1, with 9 bases identical to TRBD1. The V gene end was trimmed by 4 bases and the J gene end by 0 bases; junction bases not matched to a gene: 6. This CDR3 is 16 amino acids long. Germline V gene sequence: CDR1 KGHSH, CDR2 LQKENI. This chain's CDR3 is CASSLSYRGLNTEAFF. For the CDR3, the DNA is TGTGCCAGCTCACTCTCGTACAGGGGGCTGAACACTGAAGCTTTCTTT.

The V gene is TRBV28, the J gene TRBJ2-5; 14 bases agree with TRBD2. Unmatched junction bases numbered 13, after V lost 5 bases and J lost 5 bases. The CDR3 loop spans 18 amino acids. CDR1 MDHEN and CDR2 SYDVKM come from the germline V gene. The chain's CDR3 is CASSPSGLAGGSKETQYF. The CDR3, as DNA: TGTGCCAGCAGTCCCTCTGGACTAGCGGGAGGATCGAAGGAGACCCAGTACTTC. Drawing the rest from reference TRBV28 and TRBJ2-5, the complete variable domain is DVKVTQSSRYLVKRTGEKVFLECVQDMDHENMFWYRQDPGLGLRLIYFSYDVKMKEKGDIPEGYSVSREKKERFSLILESASTNQTSMYLCASSPSGLAGGSKETQYFGPGTRLLVL.

This chain joins TRBV28 and TRBJ2-7; D gene unclear. Germline V gives CDR1 MDHEN, CDR2 SYDVKM. The CDR3 consists of 15 residues. Trimming removed 6 bases at V and 2 bases at J, with 17 bases between. CDR3 protein: CASRPPAGWPYEQYF. Written as DNA, the CDR3 is TGTGCCAGCAGGCCTCCGGCAGGTTGGCCCTACGAGCAGTACTTC.

This chain joins TRBV6-5 and TRBJ1-1; 11 positions match TRBD1. Germline V gene lookup returns CDR1 MNHEY and CDR2 SVGAGI. V lost 2 bases, J lost 1 base, and 0 bases stayed unmatched. The CDR3 length is 15 residues. The chain's CDR3 is CASSYGTGGNTEAFF. The CDR3 nucleotides read TGTGCCAGCAGTTACGGGACAGGGGGGAACACTGAAGCTTTCTTT.

The gene calls are TRBV11-3 and TRBJ2-3; 13 bases line up with TRBD2. Germline V gene sequence: CDR1 SGHNT, CDR2 YENEEA. CDR3 size: 16 residues. Trimming took 5 bases from V and 4 from J; bases not matched to a gene: 6. The CDR3 DNA sequence: TGTGCCAGCAGCCGGACTAGCGGGAGTTTAGCAGATACGCAGTATTTT. Encoded protein: CASSRTSGSLADTQYF.

The rearrangement uses TRBV4-2 and TRBJ2-3; 16 nucleotides agree with TRBD2. V lost 3 bases to trimming and J lost 6 bases; unmatched junction nucleotides: 9. The CDR3 is 18 residues long. CDR1 LGHNA and CDR2 YNFKEQ come from the germline V gene. The CDR3 is CASSQAGTSGRVGDTQYF. CDR3 DNA sequence: TGTGCCAGCAGCCAGGCCGGGACTAGCGGGAGGGTCGGCGATACGCAGTATTTT.

The V and J genes are TRBV21-1 and TRBJ2-7. TRBV21-1 constitutes a pseudogene. There are 12 residues in the CDR3. The CDR3 nucleotides are TGTGCCAGCAGCAAATCTGGTGGCGAGCAGTACTTC. This gives the protein CASSKSGGEQYF.

The J gene is TRBJ1-1, the V gene TRBV5-1; no definite D call. The CDR3 is 14 residues long. V dropped 4 bases and J dropped 7 bases, with 17 bases sitting between them. Germline V gives CDR1 SGHRS, CDR2 YFSETQ. This CDR3 reads CASSPLTPSGEAFF. CDR3 bases: TGCGCCAGCAGCCCGTTAACCCCCAGCGGTGAAGCTTTCTTT.

V and J are TRBV6-6 and TRBJ1-3; weak D call: TRBD1 (6 bases). V dropped 7 bases and J dropped 4 bases, with 11 bases sitting between them. From germline, CDR1 is MNHNY and CDR2 SVGAGI (reference sequence). This CDR3 contains 13 residues. CDR3 nucleotide sequence: TGTGCCAGCACCGCGGACAGAGGAAACACCATATATTTT. Residues: CASTADRGNTIYF.

V and J are TRBV5-6 and TRBJ2-7; a possible D gene is TRBD2 (6 bases). The V end was cut by 4 bases, the J end by 2 bases, with 10 bases between. The CDR3 contains 13 residues. Germline assignment: CDR1 SGHDT and CDR2 YYEEEE. CDR3 sequence (DNA): TGTGCCAGCAGCATGGGGGGACCCTACGAGCAGTACTTC. Protein product: CASSMGGPYEQYF.

This chain joins TRBV18 and TRBJ2-2; 13 bases line up with TRBD2. Germline V gives CDR1 KGHSH, CDR2 LQKENI. This CDR3 region has 17 residues. The J segment lost 4 bases and the V segment lost 2 bases, leaving 4 bases of the junction unmatched. The CDR3: CASSPGLAGEGTGELFF. The CDR3 DNA reads TGTGCCAGCTCACCAGGACTAGCGGGAGAGGGCACCGGGGAGCTGTTTTTT.

This clone was counted a single time. CDR3 DNA: TGTGCCAGCAGCCCGACTAGTCTCTCGGGGAATGAGCAGTTCTTC. This sequence encodes CASSPTSLSGNEQFF. The chain carries TRBV7-3 and TRBJ2-1; D is perhaps TRBD2 (6 bases). In germline, CDR1 is SGHTA, CDR2 FQGTGA. Trimming took off 5 bases at V and 7 bases at J, with 18 bases between the two ends. The CDR3 covers 15 residues. The whole variable domain, filled in from reference TRBV7-3 and TRBJ2-1, reads GAGVSQTPSNKVTEKGKYVELRCDPISGHTALYWYRQSLGQGPEFLIYFQGTGAADDSGLPNDRFFAVRPEGSVSTLKIQRTERGDSAVYLCASSPTSLSGNEQFFGPGTRLTVL.

J is TRBJ2-1 and V is TRBV30, with D perhaps being TRBD1 or TRBD2 (6 bases each). CDR1 GTSNPN and CDR2 SVGIG come from the germline V gene (reference sequence). Trimming stripped 7 bases from V and 12 bases from J, with 19 bases between. The CDR3 sequence is 12 residues long. The chain's CDR3 is CAYGAGGGGQFF. CDR3 coding DNA: TGTGCCTATGGGGCCGGTGGAGGGGGGCAGTTCTTC. Variable domain in full (rest from reference TRBV30 and TRBJ2-1): SQTIHQWPATLVQPVGSPLSLECTVEGTSNPNLYWYRQAAGRGLQLLFYSVGIGQISSEVPQNLSASRPQDRQFILSSKKLLLSDSGFYLCAYGAGGGGQFFGPGTRLTVL.

The chain links TRBV7-9 to TRBJ1-2; a weak D match, TRBD1 (5 bases). The CDR3 runs to 15 residues. V lost 5 bases to trimming and J lost 2 bases, with 15 bases between them. CDR1 and CDR2 from the germline V gene are SEHNR and FQNEAQ (reference sequence). The CDR3: CASSLPGAPNYGYTF. The DNA for the CDR3 is TGTGCCAGCAGCCTCCCCGGGGCCCCGAACTATGGCTACACCTTC.